These 23 T cell receptor beta chains came from one sample sequenced in a study of beta chain features in type 1 diabetes. Since all of the isolated RNA was reverse transcribed, expressed TCRB transcripts were what got sequenced. Profiling relied on immunoSEQ multiplex PCR, and the TCRdb table lists in-frame clones only, not all of them. The sample consists of more than 300,000 clones, 8% of them appearing once. The sample comprised central memory CD4+ T cells from blood. These receptors were collected from a woman younger than 35 in good health.

This clone came up a few times. This chain uses TRBV5-4 with TRBJ2-5; no definite D call. CDR3 size: 13 residues. V was pared by 0 bases and J by 5 bases, with 8 bases between. Germline CDR1 and CDR2: SGHNT and YYREEE (reference sequence). This chain's CDR3 is CASSLAPIETQYF. CDR3 DNA: TGTGCCAGCAGCTTGGCGCCGATCGAGACCCAGTACTTC.

With respect to this clone: Different DNA sequences within this sample yield the same CDR3. J is TRBJ2-7 and V is TRBV5-1, with 9 bases matching TRBD2. V lost 2 bases, J lost 2 bases, and 2 bases stayed unmatched. In germline, CDR1 is SGHRS, CDR2 YFSETQ. CDR3 size: 14 residues. Written as DNA, the CDR3 is TGCGCCAGCAGCTTAGCGGGAGGCGCCTACGAGCAGTACTTC. Translating it yields CASSLAGGAYEQYF.

This rearrangement joins TRBV6-5 to TRBJ1-1, with D possibly matching TRBD1 (5 bases). This CDR3 contains 16 residues. The ends were cut back, 0 bases at V and 0 bases at J, with 11 bases in the middle. CDR1 is MNHEY, CDR2 SVGAGI, per germline. The CDR3 region has the DNA TGTGCCAGCAGTTACTCGGGGCTGCTTATGAACACTGAAGCTTTCTTT. This encodes CASSYSGLLMNTEAFF.

This clone was observed a few times. The chain is built from TRBV9 and TRBJ1-2, with TRBD1 identical over 7 bases. Germline V CDR1 and CDR2: SGDLS, YYNGEE. The CDR3 covers 16 residues. V was clipped by 2 bases and J by 1 base; unmatched bases: 8. The CDR3 reads CASSVRDSPINYGYTF. The CDR3 bases are TGTGCCAGCAGCGTCCGGGACAGCCCAATTAACTATGGCTACACCTTC.

The chain couples TRBV18 to TRBJ2-2; D gene unclear. CDR1 KGHSH and CDR2 LQKENI come from the germline V gene. The CDR3 totals 13 residues. Trimming removed 3 bases at V and 2 bases at J, with 4 bases between. This CDR3 is CASSPYNTGELFF. The DNA of the CDR3 is TGTGCCAGCTCACCTTACAACACCGGGGAGCTGTTTTTT.

The chain recombines TRBV9 with TRBJ2-3, with D possibly being TRBD1 or TRBD2 (6 bases each). CDR3 size: 15 residues. Germline lookup yields CDR1 SGDLS and CDR2 YYNGEE. Trimming took 3 bases from V and 2 from J, leaving 13 bases between them. This CDR3 is CASSGEGDFTDTQYF. The CDR3 nucleotides read TGTGCCAGCAGCGGCGAGGGGGACTTCACAGATACGCAGTATTTT.

In this sample, this clone turned up many times. The chain joins TRBV18 to TRBJ2-2; perhaps TRBD2 as D (6 bases). This CDR3 has 14 amino acids. Trimming left V 6 bases short and J 4 bases short, with 12 bases between. CDR1 and CDR2 (germline): KGHSH, LQKENI. As DNA, the CDR3 is TGTGCCAGCTCGCGGGACGTGGGCACCGGGGAGCTGTTTTTT. Its translation: CASSRDVGTGELFF.

In its sample, this clone was seen a few times. The chain recombines TRBV5-6 with TRBJ2-5; 7 nucleotides align to TRBD2. CDR1 and CDR2 (germline): SGHDT, YYEEEE. This CDR3 spans 12 amino acids. The junction had 9 bases not matched to a gene; V was cut back by 4 bases and J by 12 bases. The CDR3: CASSNMGLAEYF. As DNA, the CDR3 is TGTGCCAGCAGCAATATGGGGCTAGCGGAGTACTTC.

This CDR3 reads CASSPHPQETQYF. The CDR3 DNA is TGCGCCAGCAGCCCGCACCCACAAGAGACCCAGTACTTC. V is TRBV5-1 and J is TRBJ2-5, with D unresolved. Germline V gives CDR1 SGHRS, CDR2 YFSETQ. The ends were cut back, 4 bases at V and 2 bases at J, with 9 bases in the middle. The CDR3 loop spans 13 amino acids.

The V gene is TRBV6-5, the J gene TRBJ1-3; tentative D call: TRBD1 (5 bases). Germline V CDR1 and CDR2: MNHEY, SVGAGI. This CDR3 region has 16 residues. Trimming stripped 2 bases from V and 1 base from J, with 12 bases between. DNA for the CDR3: TGTGCCAGCAGTTACGCAGACGGGGGGTCTGGAAACACCATATATTTT. It encodes CASSYADGGSGNTIYF.

This clone was detected once. This chain uses TRBV27 with TRBJ2-3; TRBD1 is a possible D gene (6 bases). The CDR3 has 16 amino acids. The V gene's germline CDR1 is MNHEY and CDR2 SMNVEV (reference sequence). V was clipped by 6 bases and J by 1 base, with 17 bases between them. This CDR3 reads CASSRLQGGGTDTQYF. The CDR3 DNA follows: TGTGCCAGCAGCCGACTACAGGGTGGAGGCACAGATACGCAGTATTTT.

In its sample, this clone was seen a few times. This chain joins TRBV7-2 and TRBJ1-5; the D is unclear. The CDR3 length is 13 residues. Germline assignment: CDR1 SGHTA and CDR2 FQGNSA. Trimming removed 5 bases at V and 6 bases at J, with 11 bases between. The CDR3 here is CASSVGSGQPQHF. In nucleotides, the CDR3 is TGTGCCAGCAGCGTGGGGTCGGGTCAGCCCCAGCATTTT.

This clone was observed a few times. The rearrangement joins TRBV11-2 to TRBJ2-2; the match to TRBD2 covers 8 bases. The germline CDR1 and CDR2 sequences are SGHAT and FQNNGV. V trimming: 5 bases; J trimming: 4 bases; junction bases outside the gene matches: 15. The length of the CDR3 is 18 residues. For the CDR3, the DNA is TGTGCCAGCAGCCTAACTTGGGGGATTACTAGCGGCACCGGGGAGCTGTTTTTT. Protein: CASSLTWGITSGTGELFF.

This clone was seen a handful of times. This rearrangement joins TRBV27 to TRBJ1-4; 7 nucleotides agree with TRBD1. The germline V gene has CDR1 MNHEY and CDR2 SMNVEV (reference sequence). V lost 5 bases to trimming and J lost 2 bases; unmatched junction nucleotides: 5. The CDR3 sequence is 15 residues long. The CDR3 is CASSLKTGTNEKLFF. The CDR3 DNA follows: TGTGCCAGCAGTCTAAAGACAGGGACTAATGAAAAACTGTTTTTT.

Only a few counts were recorded for this clone. This chain uses TRBV5-1 with TRBJ2-1; 7 bases align to TRBD2. With V trimmed by 1 base and J by 9 bases, 10 bases remained unmatched. This CDR3 is 15 amino acids long. Germline loops: CDR1 SGHRS, CDR2 YFSETQ. Here the CDR3 reads CASSLSDAGVGEQFF. CDR3 in DNA: TGCGCCAGCAGCTTGAGTGACGCGGGAGTAGGTGAGCAGTTCTTC.

This clone came up a few times. The chain uses TRBV4-2 and TRBJ1-5, with no clear D. V gave up 2 bases and J gave up 2 bases, with 16 bases separating them. This CDR3 spans 17 amino acids. CDR1 and CDR2 (germline): LGHNA, YNFKEQ. For the CDR3, the DNA is TGTGCCAGCAGCCAAACGGCACTAAGGCATGGCAATCAGCCCCAGCATTTT. Translated, it gives CASSQTALRHGNQPQHF.

This clone was detected many times. CDR3 sequence: CASSWDRLEGGELFF. As DNA, the CDR3 is TGTGCCAGCAGCTGGGACAGACTCGAGGGCGGGGAGCTGTTTTTT. The chain joins TRBV5-6 to TRBJ2-2, with 7 nucleotides matching TRBD1. After removal of 3 bases from V and 7 bases from J, the junction contained 9 bases not matched to a gene. The CDR3 contains 15 residues. Germline CDR1 SGHDT, CDR2 YYEEEE.

The table lists this clone with a few counts. The rearrangement links TRBV9 to TRBJ2-3; 11 positions agree with TRBD2. V shed 5 bases and J 4 bases; nucleotides not matched to a gene: 6. This CDR3 spans 15 amino acids. Germline-derived CDR1 and CDR2 are SGDLS and YYNGEE. The CDR3 DNA is TGTGCCAGCAGTCAAACTAGCGGGAGCTCAGATACGCAGTATTTT. Its protein product is CASSQTSGSSDTQYF.

This clone was detected only a few times. V gene TRBV2 combines with J gene TRBJ2-1; unclear D gene. The CDR3 has 13 amino acids. Germline lookup yields CDR1 SNHLY and CDR2 FYNNEI. V shed 11 bases and J shed 4 bases, with 15 bases lying between them. Here the CDR3 reads CASERTRYNEQFF. The CDR3 DNA follows: TGTGCCTCTGAACGGACGAGATACAATGAGCAGTTCTTC. Variable domain in full (rest from reference TRBV2 and TRBJ2-1): EPEVTQTPSHQVTQMGQEVILRCVPISNHLYFYWYRQILGQKVEFLVSFYNNEISEKSEIFDDQFSVERPDGSNFTLKIRSTKLEDSAMYFCASERTRYNEQFFGPGTRLTVL.

This clone was observed a few times. The V call is TRBV7-8, the J call TRBJ2-7, with D maybe TRBD1 (6 bases). Per germline, CDR1 SGHVS and CDR2 FQNEAQ. V lost 3 bases to trimming and J lost 5 bases, with 11 bases between them. This CDR3 is built from 13 residues. The CDR3 protein is CASSFGQRDEQYF. CDR3 DNA: TGTGCCAGCAGCTTTGGACAGAGAGACGAGCAGTACTTC. Based on the CDR3 plus reference TRBV7-8 and TRBJ2-7, the full variable domain is GAGVSQSPRYKVAKRGQDVALRCDPISGHVSLFWYQQALGQGPEFLTYFQNEAQLDKSGLPSDRFFAERPEGSVSTLKIQRTQQEDSAVYLCASSFGQRDEQYFGPGTRLTVT.

The chain joins TRBV18 to TRBJ2-3; D is possibly TRBD2 (6 bases). Germline lookup yields CDR1 KGHSH and CDR2 LQKENI. CDR3 length: 15 residues. V was clipped by 5 bases and J by 0 bases, with 12 bases between them. CDR3 DNA: TGTGCCAGCTCAGCGGACTACCTTAGCACAGATACGCAGTATTTT. Encoded protein: CASSADYLSTDTQYF.

The table lists this clone with a few counts. Here the CDR3 DNA reads TGTGCCATCAGTGAGTCAGGAGGCAGGGGGCACGAAAAACTGTTTTTT. Its protein product is CAISESGGRGHEKLFF. The chain combines TRBV10-3 with TRBJ1-4, with 8 bases identical to TRBD1. The V gene's germline CDR1 is ENHRY and CDR2 SYGVKD. J gave up 8 bases and V 0 bases, and 8 bases lay outside the gene matches. The CDR3 covers 16 residues.

This clone was seen only a few times. The chain links TRBV7-2 to TRBJ1-4, with D hard to call. Per the germline V gene, CDR1 is SGHTA and CDR2 is FQGNSA. The V and J ends lost 2 bases and 8 bases respectively, with 12 bases between them. The CDR3 length is 14 residues. The CDR3 sequence: CASSLMREDEKLFF. For the CDR3, the DNA is TGTGCCAGCAGCTTAATGAGAGAGGACGAAAAACTGTTTTTT.